This TCR beta chain originates from a study of T cells in Graves' hyperthyroidism and ophthalmopathy. The wider study: Peripheral blood was drawn at first diagnosis, prior to all treatment. Study-level results: From stable hyperthyroidism, ophthalmopathy was separated by a 13 V-J model. Researchers found most expanded thyroid clonotypes above 0.001 in blood as well.

V lost 7 bases to trimming and J lost 8 bases, with 17 bases between them. Germline loops: CDR1 MNHNS, CDR2 SASEGT. This CDR3 is 14 amino acids long. This clonotype occurred many times. Its target is not known. Amplification of TCR beta CDR3 regions used RNA as the template. The HTBI set primed first-round TCR CDR3 RT-PCR. Each CDR3 protein is one row after TCRdb ran MiXCR on the multiplex PCR reads. The sample shows 300,000 to 400,000 distinct CDR3 sequences, approximately 15% of them seen only once. These patients, aged 18 to 65, had recently diagnosed hyperthyroidism lasting under 2 months. The chain carries TRBV6-1 and TRBJ1-4; a possible D gene is TRBD1 (5 bases). The sequence came from an older woman with Graves' hyperthyroidism. The sequenced material came from blood. CDR3 residues: CASTLPGSVEKLFF. The DNA for the CDR3 is TGTGCCAGCACCCTGCCAGGGTCGGTCGAAAAACTGTTTTTT.